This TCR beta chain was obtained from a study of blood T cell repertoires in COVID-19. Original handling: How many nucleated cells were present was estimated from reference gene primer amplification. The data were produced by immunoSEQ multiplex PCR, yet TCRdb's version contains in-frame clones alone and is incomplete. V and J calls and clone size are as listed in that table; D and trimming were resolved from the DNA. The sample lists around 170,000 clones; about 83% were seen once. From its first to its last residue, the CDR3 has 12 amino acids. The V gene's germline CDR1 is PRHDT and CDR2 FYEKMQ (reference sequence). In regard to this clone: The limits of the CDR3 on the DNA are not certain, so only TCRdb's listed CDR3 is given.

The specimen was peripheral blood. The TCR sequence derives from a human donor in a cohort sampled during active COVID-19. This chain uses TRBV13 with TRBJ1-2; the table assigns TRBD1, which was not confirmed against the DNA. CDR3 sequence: CASSWGQGAYRF.